What follows is one T cell receptor (beta chain) and its context. No antigen is known for it. Some clones are missing from TCRdb's copy, which holds only in-frame ones; the method was immunoSEQ multiplex PCR. The sample holds fewer than 65,000 clones; roughly 80% are singletons and the top ten take roughly 10%. The sample originates from a study of T cell responses to AZD1222 COVID-19 vaccine. About the study: Second doses were pooled across both intervals (about 4 or about 12 weeks).

Study findings and constraints: Unmutated variant regions are reportedly the target of nearly half of TCRs that are spike-specific. After the peak T cell response, and only then, were repertoires sampled. At baseline, seropositivity was found in only a handful of AZD1222 recipients.

The CDR3 has 16 residues. Germline-derived CDR1 and CDR2 are SGDLS and YYNGEE. Trimming took 0 bases from V and 9 from J; bases not matched to a gene: 8. The sample consisted of peripheral blood, taken on day 0 of AZD1222 vaccination. The chain recombines TRBV9 with TRBJ2-1; 11 bases agree with TRBD2. The receptor's source is an adult in good health. The CDR3 DNA sequence: TGTGCCAGCAGCGTAGGAACTAGCGGGGGATTTAGTGAGCAGTTCTTC. Amino acid sequence: CASSVGTSGGFSEQFF.